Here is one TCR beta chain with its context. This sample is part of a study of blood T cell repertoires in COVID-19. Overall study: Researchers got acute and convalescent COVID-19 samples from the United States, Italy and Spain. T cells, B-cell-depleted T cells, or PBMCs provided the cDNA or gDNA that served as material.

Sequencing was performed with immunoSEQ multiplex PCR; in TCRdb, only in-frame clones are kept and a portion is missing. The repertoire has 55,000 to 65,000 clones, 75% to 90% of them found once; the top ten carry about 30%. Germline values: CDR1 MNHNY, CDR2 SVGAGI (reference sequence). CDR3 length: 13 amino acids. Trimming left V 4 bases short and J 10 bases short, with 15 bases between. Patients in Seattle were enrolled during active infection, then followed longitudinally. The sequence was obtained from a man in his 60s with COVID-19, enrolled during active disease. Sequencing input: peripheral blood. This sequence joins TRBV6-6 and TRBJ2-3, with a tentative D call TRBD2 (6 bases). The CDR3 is CASSLGRDSAQYF. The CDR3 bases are TGTGCCAGCAGTTTGGGACGGGACTCGGCGCAGTATTTT.